This T cell receptor (beta chain) was identified during a study of patients and donors after allogeneic stem cell transplantation. TCRdb called the RT-PCR reads again in MiXCR, with one record for every CDR3 protein. The sample has around 82,000 distinct CDR3 sequences, approximately 5% seen once. This clonotype was detected ten times or more. Germline-derived CDR1 and CDR2 are SEHNR and FQNEAQ (reference sequence). The ends were cut back, 5 bases at V and 4 bases at J, with 18 bases in the middle. CDR3 length: 15 amino acids. Sequenced input: blood, either unsorted or a sorted T cell fraction (not recorded which). The gene calls are TRBV7-9 and TRBJ2-7; D gene uncertain. The sequence derives from a human donor who was either an allogeneic HSCT recipient or a stem cell or donor lymphocyte infusion donor (not recorded which). It is not recorded whose cells these are; they may come from a transplant donor. The CDR3 is CASSPHRPTQYEQYF. CDR3 DNA: TGTGCCAGCAGCCCCCACCGGCCGACCCAATACGAGCAGTACTTC.